This T cell receptor (beta chain) was recovered during a study of regulatory T cells in long-lasting Graves disease. Findings of the study overall: Reduced TCR diversity was observed in persistent Graves' patients versus newly diagnosed patients. Among samples with persistent disease, TRBV28, TRBJ1-2 and TRBJ2-5 were favored. With 2,500 to 3,500 shared public clonotypes, persistent patients exceeded new patients, who shared more than 750.

This clonotype was observed a handful of times. The antigen is undetermined. The CDR3 extends over 15 amino acids. The germline gives CDR1 DFQATT, CDR2 SNEGSKA (reference sequence). The germline V and J ends were trimmed by 0 bases and 2 bases, with 11 bases remaining between them. Investigators prepared the TCR beta libraries by applying iRepertoire HTBI primers and Arm-PCR of CDR3 regions. TCRdb re-called the multiplex PCR reads through MiXCR, storing one row per CDR3 protein. The sample has fewer than 400,000 distinct CDR3 sequences; under 25% are singletons. As to time point: persistent/refractory GD, antithyroid drugs over 5 years with positive TRAb. Researchers made the TCR library from RNA that was extracted from PBMCs.

This rearrangement joins TRBV20-1 to TRBJ1-3; D gene ambiguous. The sequencing here drew on peripheral blood mononuclear cells (PBMCs), taken when the disease was refractory, from a patient treated with antithyroid drugs. This sequence was found in a female donor with Graves disease. The CDR3 bases are TGCAGTGCTAGAGATCCCACGGGTCCTGGAAACACCATATATTTT. Amino acid sequence: CSARDPTGPGNTIYF.